Listed below are T cell receptor beta chains from one sample, sequenced in a study of Graves' ophthalmopathy and Graves' hyperthyroidism. TCRdb reprocessed the multiplex PCR reads via MiXCR and lists one record per CDR3 protein. Here the sample spans 450,000 to 600,000 distinct CDR3 sequences, about 35% being singletons. Sequencing was done on a sample of peripheral blood or thyroid tissue (not recorded which). These receptors all come from an adult man with Graves' hyperthyroidism. Each CDR3 is given with its conserved first and last residue. Fields, in order: V gene, clone size, J gene, D gene, CDR3 DNA, CDR3 protein. D genes are given only for firm matches. Clone size is stated in some rows and not others, as once, few, many or a class when expanded.

v_call: TRBV7-9
clone_size: NA
j_call: TRBJ2-5
d_call: TRBD2
cdr3_nt: TGTGCCAGCAGCCGAGGACTAGCGGGGGACCCGTACCAAGAGACCCAGTACTTC
cdr3_aa: CASSRGLAGDPYQETQYF

v_call: TRBV27
clone_size: many
j_call: TRBJ1-1
d_call: NA
cdr3_nt: TGTGCCAGCAGTTTTAGGACGGCGTCTGAAGCTTTCTTT
cdr3_aa: CASSFRTASEAFF

v_call: TRBV6-5
clone_size: NA
j_call: TRBJ2-5
d_call: TRBD1
cdr3_nt: TGTGCCAGCAGTTACCTGGACAGGTACAAAGAGACCCAGTACTTC
cdr3_aa: CASSYLDRYKETQYF

v_call: TRBV7-9
clone_size: NA
j_call: TRBJ1-4
d_call: TRBD1
cdr3_nt: TGTGCCAGCAGTTTATCCTCCGGGACAGGGGGCTTTCGGGGAAAACTGTTTTTT
cdr3_aa: CASSLSSGTGGFRGKLFF

v_call: TRBV12-3/TRBV12-4
clone_size: NA
j_call: TRBJ1-5
d_call: TRBD1
cdr3_nt: TGTGCCAGCAGTTTATCCGAGGGGGCCCTAGCGCGACAGCCCCAGCATTTT
cdr3_aa: CASSLSEGALARQPQHF

v_call: TRBV20-1
clone_size: many
j_call: TRBJ1-1
d_call: NA
cdr3_nt: TGCAGTGCTAGAGAAGACCCCCAGGGCGACACTGAAGCTTTCTTT
cdr3_aa: CSAREDPQGDTEAFF

v_call: TRBV7-2
clone_size: NA
j_call: TRBJ1-5
d_call: NA
cdr3_nt: TGTGCCAGCACCCCGGACAGCCATAATTACGGGGAAGACCATCAGCCCCAGCATTTT
cdr3_aa: CASTPDSHNYGEDHQPQHF

v_call: TRBV15
clone_size: once
j_call: TRBJ2-3
d_call: TRBD2
cdr3_nt: TGTGCCACCAGCAGAGATTTAGCGGGAGTTAACACAGATACGCAGTATTTT
cdr3_aa: CATSRDLAGVNTDTQYF

v_call: TRBV10-1
clone_size: NA
j_call: TRBJ2-3
d_call: NA
cdr3_nt: TGCGCCAGCAGGATTCCGACAGCTAGCTGTCCAGATACGCAGTATTTT
cdr3_aa: CASRIPTASCPDTQYF

v_call: TRBV5-1
clone_size: many
j_call: TRBJ2-5
d_call: TRBD2
cdr3_nt: TGCGCCAGCAGCAACGGACTAGCGGCGCAAGAGACCCAGTACTTC
cdr3_aa: CASSNGLAAQETQYF

v_call: TRBV20-1
clone_size: many
j_call: TRBJ2-7
d_call: NA
cdr3_nt: TGCAGTTTACAGGGCGACCTAGGCGTTCCCTACGAGCAGTACTTC
cdr3_aa: CSLQGDLGVPYEQYF

v_call: TRBV2
clone_size: few
j_call: TRBJ2-1
d_call: TRBD2
cdr3_nt: TGTGCCAGCAGTGCTGGGCGGGAGGTCTACAATGAGCAGTTCTTC
cdr3_aa: CASSAGREVYNEQFF

v_call: TRBV18
clone_size: NA
j_call: TRBJ1-1
d_call: NA
cdr3_nt: TGTGCCAGCTCACAGTCAGGGAACACTGAAGCTTTCTTT
cdr3_aa: CASSQSGNTEAFF

v_call: TRBV29-1
clone_size: NA
j_call: TRBJ1-5
d_call: TRBD1
cdr3_nt: TGCAGCGTTCCAGGACAGGGACAGCCCCAGCATTTT
cdr3_aa: CSVPGQGQPQHF

v_call: TRBV24-1
clone_size: NA
j_call: TRBJ2-5
d_call: NA
cdr3_nt: NA
cdr3_aa: CATSDPQGVAQLFFGSGTQLF

v_call: TRBV28
clone_size: few
j_call: TRBJ1-2
d_call: TRBD1
cdr3_nt: TGTGCCACCCCCTCACCCGGGACAGGGGTGGGCTACACCTTC
cdr3_aa: CATPSPGTGVGYTF

v_call: TRBV10-3
clone_size: NA
j_call: TRBJ2-5
d_call: TRBD2
cdr3_nt: TGTGCCATCAGTACCCAGTCGGGAGGGGGCCAGTACTTC
cdr3_aa: CAISTQSGGGQYF

v_call: TRBV6-1
clone_size: NA
j_call: TRBJ1-1
d_call: NA
cdr3_nt: TGTGCCAGCAGTGAATGGAGGGCCACTGAAGCTTTCTTT
cdr3_aa: CASSEWRATEAFF

v_call: TRBV12-3/TRBV12-4
clone_size: NA
j_call: TRBJ1-5
d_call: NA
cdr3_nt: TGTGCCAGCAGTTTAGTGCGTCAGCCCCAGCATTTT
cdr3_aa: CASSLVRQPQHF

v_call: TRBV7-9
clone_size: few
j_call: TRBJ1-1
d_call: TRBD1
cdr3_nt: TGTGCCAGCAGCTCCCCTACCGGACAGGTTACAACTGAGCAGTTCTTT
cdr3_aa: CASSSPTGQVTTEQFF

v_call: TRBV11-2
clone_size: many
j_call: TRBJ2-7
d_call: TRBD2
cdr3_nt: TGTGCCAGCAGCTTAGATCCCTTAACTAGCGGGTGGATCGAGCAGTACTTC
cdr3_aa: CASSLDPLTSGWIEQYF

v_call: TRBV19
clone_size: NA
j_call: TRBJ2-6
d_call: NA
cdr3_nt: TGTGCCAGTAGCGGGGGACAGAGCCTCTCTGGGGCCAACGTCCTGACTTTC
cdr3_aa: CASSGGQSLSGANVLTF

v_call: TRBV20-1
clone_size: few
j_call: TRBJ1-1
d_call: NA
cdr3_nt: TGCAGTGCAATTGGGTTACAGGGAGTGAACACTGAAGCTTTCTTT
cdr3_aa: CSAIGLQGVNTEAFF

v_call: TRBV9
clone_size: NA
j_call: TRBJ2-5
d_call: NA
cdr3_nt: TGTGCCAGCAGTTTCGGGTCTCAGCCGGAGACCCAGTACTTC
cdr3_aa: CASSFGSQPETQYF

v_call: TRBV10-3
clone_size: NA
j_call: TRBJ1-1
d_call: NA
cdr3_nt: TGTGCCATCCGGTCTTCCCCGTTCATGAACACTGAAGCTTTCTTT
cdr3_aa: CAIRSSPFMNTEAFF

v_call: TRBV15
clone_size: NA
j_call: TRBJ2-7
d_call: TRBD1
cdr3_nt: TGTGCCACCAGCGGCCGGGACAGGGGGGACTACGAGCAGTACTTC
cdr3_aa: CATSGRDRGDYEQYF

v_call: TRBV7-3
clone_size: many
j_call: TRBJ2-6
d_call: NA
cdr3_nt: TGTGCCAGCAGCCTGCCGACTTCTGGGGCCAACGTCCTGACTTTC
cdr3_aa: CASSLPTSGANVLTF

v_call: TRBV20-1
clone_size: NA
j_call: TRBJ2-7
d_call: TRBD2
cdr3_nt: TGCAGTGCTAGACTAGCGGGAACCGGCGAGCAGTACTTC
cdr3_aa: CSARLAGTGEQYF

v_call: TRBV29-1
clone_size: few
j_call: TRBJ2-3
d_call: NA
cdr3_nt: TGCAGCGTTGAAAGGGGAAGCGCAGATACGCAGTATTTT
cdr3_aa: CSVERGSADTQYF

v_call: TRBV4-1
clone_size: many
j_call: TRBJ2-7
d_call: NA
cdr3_nt: TGCGCCAGCAGCCAAGTGGTCGGGACAACCTACGAGCAGTACTTC
cdr3_aa: CASSQVVGTTYEQYF

v_call: TRBV5-1
clone_size: many
j_call: TRBJ2-2
d_call: NA
cdr3_nt: TGCGCCAGCAGCTTGGGCAGGGATAACGGGGAGCTGTTTTTT
cdr3_aa: CASSLGRDNGELFF

v_call: TRBV25-1
clone_size: many
j_call: TRBJ2-5
d_call: TRBD1
cdr3_nt: TGTGCCAGCAGGGCCGGACAGGGCCGCCAAGAGACCCAGTACTTC
cdr3_aa: CASRAGQGRQETQYF

v_call: TRBV4-1
clone_size: few
j_call: TRBJ1-1
d_call: NA
cdr3_nt: TGCGCCAGCAGCCAAGTGTCAGTAGTTGGCAGGATGAACACTGAAGCTTTCTTT
cdr3_aa: CASSQVSVVGRMNTEAFF

v_call: TRBV5-1
clone_size: NA
j_call: TRBJ2-7
d_call: NA
cdr3_nt: TGCGCCAGCAGCTTGGAAGCGGCGGCCGAGCAGTACTTC
cdr3_aa: CASSLEAAAEQYF

v_call: TRBV5-1
clone_size: NA
j_call: TRBJ1-1
d_call: NA
cdr3_nt: TGCGCCAGCAGCTCTACAGCGAGGATGAACACTGAAGCTTTCTTT
cdr3_aa: CASSSTARMNTEAFF

v_call: TRBV9
clone_size: NA
j_call: TRBJ2-5
d_call: TRBD1
cdr3_nt: TGTGCCAGCAGCACTCGGACAGGGCTGGGGGAGACCCAGTACTTC
cdr3_aa: CASSTRTGLGETQYF

v_call: TRBV9
clone_size: NA
j_call: TRBJ2-7
d_call: TRBD2
cdr3_nt: TGTGCCAGCGGGACTAGTCCGAACGAGCAGTACTTC
cdr3_aa: CASGTSPNEQYF

v_call: TRBV13
clone_size: NA
j_call: TRBJ1-2
d_call: NA
cdr3_nt: TGTGCCAGCAGCGTACGAGGCGGAAGTTATGGCTACACCTTC
cdr3_aa: CASSVRGGSYGYTF

v_call: TRBV28
clone_size: few
j_call: TRBJ1-4
d_call: TRBD1
cdr3_nt: TGTGCCAGCAGCCCGGACAGGACGCATGAAAAACTGTTTTTT
cdr3_aa: CASSPDRTHEKLFF

v_call: TRBV5-1
clone_size: many
j_call: TRBJ1-2
d_call: TRBD1
cdr3_nt: TGCGCCAGCAGCTATGGGACAGGGCTGAACTATGGCTACACCTTC
cdr3_aa: CASSYGTGLNYGYTF

v_call: TRBV7-2
clone_size: many
j_call: TRBJ2-2
d_call: NA
cdr3_nt: TGTGCCAGCAGCTTACGCACCGGGGAGCTGTTTTTT
cdr3_aa: CASSLRTGELFF

v_call: TRBV15
clone_size: NA
j_call: TRBJ1-2
d_call: TRBD1
cdr3_nt: TGTGCCACCAGCAGCTTGGCGGGGACAGATGGCTACACCTTC
cdr3_aa: CATSSLAGTDGYTF

v_call: TRBV20-1
clone_size: NA
j_call: TRBJ1-2
d_call: NA
cdr3_nt: TGCAGCGTTGAAGAGTCCGGGGAGGGCTACACCTTC
cdr3_aa: CSVEESGEGYTF

v_call: TRBV20-1
clone_size: NA
j_call: TRBJ1-1
d_call: TRBD1
cdr3_nt: TGCAGTGCTAGAGACCCAGGACAGGGGTTGAACACTGAAGCTTTCTTT
cdr3_aa: CSARDPGQGLNTEAFF

v_call: TRBV5-6
clone_size: many
j_call: TRBJ1-2
d_call: NA
cdr3_nt: TGTGCCAGCCGCCTGATTCCAGAGAACTATGGCTACACCTTC
cdr3_aa: CASRLIPENYGYTF

v_call: TRBV15
clone_size: NA
j_call: TRBJ1-5
d_call: NA
cdr3_nt: TGTGCCACCAGCAGAGATATATCTTGGCAGGTGGGGAATCAGCCCCAGCATTTT
cdr3_aa: CATSRDISWQVGNQPQHF

v_call: TRBV20-1
clone_size: many
j_call: TRBJ2-2
d_call: TRBD1
cdr3_nt: TGCAGTGCTACACGGACAGGGGGGCGCACCGGGGAGCTGTTTTTT
cdr3_aa: CSATRTGGRTGELFF

v_call: TRBV11-1
clone_size: NA
j_call: TRBJ2-1
d_call: TRBD2
cdr3_nt: TGTGCCAGCAGCTTGAGCGGGGGCGTTGAGCAGTTCTTC
cdr3_aa: CASSLSGGVEQFF

v_call: TRBV6-5
clone_size: NA
j_call: TRBJ2-6
d_call: NA
cdr3_nt: TGTGCCAGCAGTTACTCGAGGGGGGACACCGCAACTGGGGCCAACGTCCTGACTTTC
cdr3_aa: CASSYSRGDTATGANVLTF

v_call: TRBV9
clone_size: NA
j_call: TRBJ2-2
d_call: NA
cdr3_nt: TGTGCCAGCAGCGCCCCGGGGGACGACACCGGGGAGCTGTTTTTT
cdr3_aa: CASSAPGDDTGELFF

v_call: TRBV12-3/TRBV12-4
clone_size: many
j_call: TRBJ1-5
d_call: NA
cdr3_nt: TGTGCCAGCAGCATCCGGGACAGCAATCAGCCCCAGCATTTT
cdr3_aa: CASSIRDSNQPQHF

v_call: TRBV30
clone_size: NA
j_call: TRBJ2-5
d_call: NA
cdr3_nt: TGTGCCTGGAGTTTCCACGGGACCCAGTACTTC
cdr3_aa: CAWSFHGTQYF

v_call: TRBV2
clone_size: many
j_call: TRBJ1-1
d_call: NA
cdr3_nt: TGTGCCAGTCTGGGACAAACAAACACTGAAGCTTTCTTT
cdr3_aa: CASLGQTNTEAFF

v_call: TRBV18
clone_size: NA
j_call: TRBJ1-1
d_call: NA
cdr3_nt: TGTGCCAGCTCACCCAAAGAAAACACTGAAGCTTTCTTT
cdr3_aa: CASSPKENTEAFF

v_call: TRBV10-3
clone_size: NA
j_call: TRBJ1-1
d_call: NA
cdr3_nt: TGTGCCATCAGTGATGGGGAGAGGAACACTGAAGCTTTCTTT
cdr3_aa: CAISDGERNTEAFF

v_call: TRBV2
clone_size: NA
j_call: TRBJ2-2
d_call: NA
cdr3_nt: TGTGCCAGCAGGATGGAGACAGGGAACACCGGGGAGCTGTTTTTT
cdr3_aa: CASRMETGNTGELFF

v_call: TRBV19
clone_size: many
j_call: TRBJ2-7
d_call: NA
cdr3_nt: TGTGCCAGTAGTTCCGGGCCGGGGTCCTACGAGCAGTACTTC
cdr3_aa: CASSSGPGSYEQYF

v_call: TRBV12-3/TRBV12-4
clone_size: many
j_call: TRBJ1-5
d_call: NA
cdr3_nt: TGTGCCAGCAGTTTAGCAGGGGGGAATAGCAATCAGCCCCAGCATTTT
cdr3_aa: CASSLAGGNSNQPQHF

v_call: TRBV20-1
clone_size: NA
j_call: TRBJ2-2
d_call: NA
cdr3_nt: TGCAGTGCCGCGGGAGGGGAGCTGTTTTTT
cdr3_aa: CSAAGGELFF

v_call: TRBV9
clone_size: many
j_call: TRBJ1-6
d_call: NA
cdr3_nt: TGTGCCAGCAGCGAGGGGGACTATAATTCACCCCTCCACTTT
cdr3_aa: CASSEGDYNSPLHF